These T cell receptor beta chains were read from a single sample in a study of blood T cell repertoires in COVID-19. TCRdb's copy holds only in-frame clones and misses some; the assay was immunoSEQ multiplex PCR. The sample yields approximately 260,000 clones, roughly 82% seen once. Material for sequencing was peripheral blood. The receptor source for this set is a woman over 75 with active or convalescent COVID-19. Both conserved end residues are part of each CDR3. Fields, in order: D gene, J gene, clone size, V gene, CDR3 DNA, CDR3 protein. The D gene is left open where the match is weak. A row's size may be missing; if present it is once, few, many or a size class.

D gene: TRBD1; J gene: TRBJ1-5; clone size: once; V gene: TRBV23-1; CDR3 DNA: TGCGCCAGCAGTCAATCTGGGGACAGGGGGCCCTTTAGCAATCAGCCCCAGCATTTT; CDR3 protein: CASSQSGDRGPFSNQPQHF
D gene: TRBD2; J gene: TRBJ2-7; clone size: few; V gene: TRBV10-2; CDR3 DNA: TGCGCCAGCAGTGATAACCTAGCGGGGGCCTACGAGCAGTACTTC; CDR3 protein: CASSDNLAGAYEQYF
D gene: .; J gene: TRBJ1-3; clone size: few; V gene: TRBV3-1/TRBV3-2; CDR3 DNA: TGTGCCAGCAGCCACACCAACACAGGGGGAAACACCATATATTTT; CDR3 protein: CASSHTNTGGNTIYF
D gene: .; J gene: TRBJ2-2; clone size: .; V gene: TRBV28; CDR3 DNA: TGTGCCAGCAGTTGGGCAGGGGTTAGGGGAACCGGGGAGCTGTTTTTT; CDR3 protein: CASSWAGVRGTGELFF
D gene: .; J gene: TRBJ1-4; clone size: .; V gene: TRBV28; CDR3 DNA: TGTGCCAGCAGTCTGTCGCGGGCAAATGAAAAACTGTTTTTT; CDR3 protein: CASSLSRANEKLFF
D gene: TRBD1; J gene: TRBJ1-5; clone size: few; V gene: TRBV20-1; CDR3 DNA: TGCAGTGCTAGTGATGGACAGGGAGGCAATCAGCCCCAGCATTTT; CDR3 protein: CSASDGQGGNQPQHF
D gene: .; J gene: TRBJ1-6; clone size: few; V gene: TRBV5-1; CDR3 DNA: TGCGCCAGCAGCCTGGAGGGGTTAAAAGGTTTGTCACCCCTCCACTTT; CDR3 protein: CASSLEGLKGLSPLHF
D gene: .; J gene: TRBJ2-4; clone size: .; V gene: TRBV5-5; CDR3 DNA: TGTGCCAGCCGCTCGACTCTAGCCAAAAACATTCAGTACTTC; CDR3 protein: CASRSTLAKNIQYF
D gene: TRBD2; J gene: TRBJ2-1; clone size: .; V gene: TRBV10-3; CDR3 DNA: TGTGCCTCCACTAGCGTATCCTACAATGAGCAGTTCTTC; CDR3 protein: CASTSVSYNEQFF
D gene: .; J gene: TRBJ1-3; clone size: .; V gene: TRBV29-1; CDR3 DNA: TGCAGCGTGCGCTCGATCCTCTCTGGAAACACCATATATTTT; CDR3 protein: CSVRSILSGNTIYF
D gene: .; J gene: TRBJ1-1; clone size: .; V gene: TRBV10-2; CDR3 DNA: TGCGCCAGCAGGGGGCCGAACACTGAAGCTTTCTTT; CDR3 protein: CASRGPNTEAFF
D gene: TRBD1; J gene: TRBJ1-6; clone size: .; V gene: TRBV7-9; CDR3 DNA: TGTGCCAGCAGCGCGGGACAGTATAATTCACCCCTCCACTTT; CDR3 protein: CASSAGQYNSPLHF
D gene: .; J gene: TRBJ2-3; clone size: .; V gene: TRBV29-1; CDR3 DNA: TGCAGCGTTGAAGGACCCGGGAGCACAGATACGCAGTATTTT; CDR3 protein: CSVEGPGSTDTQYF
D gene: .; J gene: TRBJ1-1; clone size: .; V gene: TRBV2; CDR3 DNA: TGTGCCAGCAGTGAAGCTCCCGGGAACACTGAAGCTTTCTTT; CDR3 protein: CASSEAPGNTEAFF
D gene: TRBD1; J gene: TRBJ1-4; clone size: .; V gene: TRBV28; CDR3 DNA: TGTGCCAGCAAGACAGGGGGGGGTGAAAAACTGTTTTTT; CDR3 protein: CASKTGGGEKLFF
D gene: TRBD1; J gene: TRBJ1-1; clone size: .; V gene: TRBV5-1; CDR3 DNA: TGCGCCAGCAGCTTGTCGACAGGGTCCGGGCGAGCTTTCTTT; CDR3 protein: CASSLSTGSGRAFF
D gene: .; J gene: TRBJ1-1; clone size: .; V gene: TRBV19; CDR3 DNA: TGTGCCAGTAGCGATTACGGGGCCAGGGGACATGAAGCTTTCTTT; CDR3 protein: CASSDYGARGHEAFF
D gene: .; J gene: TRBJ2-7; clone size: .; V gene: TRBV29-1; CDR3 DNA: TGCAGCGTTGAAGGGACAAACTCCTACGAGCAGTACTTC; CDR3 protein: CSVEGTNSYEQYF
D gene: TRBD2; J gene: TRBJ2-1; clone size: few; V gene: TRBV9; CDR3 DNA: TGTGCCAGCAGCGTAGCTAGCGGGTTCAATGAGCAGTTCTTC; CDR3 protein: CASSVASGFNEQFF
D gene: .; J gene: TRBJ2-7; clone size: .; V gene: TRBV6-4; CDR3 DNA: TGTGCCAGCAGGGGACCCGGTGGTTGGGGGCACGCCTACGAGCAGTACTTC; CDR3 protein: CASRGPGGWGHAYEQYF
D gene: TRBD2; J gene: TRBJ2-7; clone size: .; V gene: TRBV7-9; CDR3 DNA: TGTGCCAGCAGCTCACTAGCGGGAGGGCTTTACGAGCAGTACTTC; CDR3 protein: CASSSLAGGLYEQYF
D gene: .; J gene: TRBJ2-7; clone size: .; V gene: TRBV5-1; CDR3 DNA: TGCGCCAGCAGCTTGGGGGGAGGAGTTTATTACGAGCAGTACTTC; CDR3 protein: CASSLGGGVYYEQYF
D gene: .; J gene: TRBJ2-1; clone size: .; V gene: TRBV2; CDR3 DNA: TGTGTAACGCAAGCCGACAGCTACAATGAGCAGTTCTTC; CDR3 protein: CVTQADSYNEQFF
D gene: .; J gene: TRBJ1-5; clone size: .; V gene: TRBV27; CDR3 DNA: TGTGCCAGCAGATCAACGGTTTTCAATCAGCCCCAGCATTTT; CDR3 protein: CASRSTVFNQPQHF
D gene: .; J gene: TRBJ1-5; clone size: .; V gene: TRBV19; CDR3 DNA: TGTGCCAGTAGTATTAGACAGAATAGCAATCAGCCCCAGCATTTT; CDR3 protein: CASSIRQNSNQPQHF
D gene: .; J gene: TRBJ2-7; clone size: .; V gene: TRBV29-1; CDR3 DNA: TGCAGCGTTGACGTTCAGGGGAGCTCCTACGAGCAGTACTTC; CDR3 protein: CSVDVQGSSYEQYF
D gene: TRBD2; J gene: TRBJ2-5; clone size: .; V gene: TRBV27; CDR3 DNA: TGTGCCAGCAGTACTAGCGGGGGGGCCTGGGGGGAGACCCAGTACTTC; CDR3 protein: CASSTSGGAWGETQYF
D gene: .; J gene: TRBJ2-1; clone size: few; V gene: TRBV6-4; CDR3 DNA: TGTGCCAGCAGTGTCCAGGGGGGCAATGAGCAGTTCTTC; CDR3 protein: CASSVQGGNEQFF
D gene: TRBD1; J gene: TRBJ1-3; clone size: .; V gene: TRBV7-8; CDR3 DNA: TGTGCCAGCAGCCCGCGGACAGGGCTACTTCGTAACACCATATATTTT; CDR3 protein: CASSPRTGLLRNTIYF
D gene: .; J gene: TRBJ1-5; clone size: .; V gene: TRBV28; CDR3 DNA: TGTGCCAGCAGTATACGCAGGTCATTGGGCAATCAGCCCCAGCATTTT; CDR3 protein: CASSIRRSLGNQPQHF
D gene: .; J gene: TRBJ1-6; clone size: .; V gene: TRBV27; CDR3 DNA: TGTGCCAGCAGTTTCAGACTGTCGAGCTCCTATAATTCACCCCTCCACTTT; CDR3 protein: CASSFRLSSSYNSPLHF
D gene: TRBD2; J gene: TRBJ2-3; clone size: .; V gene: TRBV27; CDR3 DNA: TGTGCCAGCAGTTCGCGGACTAGCGGGAGCATTGGCACAGATACGCAGTATTTT; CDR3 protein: CASSSRTSGSIGTDTQYF
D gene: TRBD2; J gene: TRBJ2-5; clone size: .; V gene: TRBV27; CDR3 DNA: TGTGCCAGCAGTACGCGGACTAGCGGGATACAGACCCAGTACTTC; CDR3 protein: CASSTRTSGIQTQYF
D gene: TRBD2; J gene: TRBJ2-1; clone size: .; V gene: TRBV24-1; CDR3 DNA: TGTGCCACCAGTGACCCCGGACTAGCGGGGGGGACTACCTACAATGAGCAGTTCTTC; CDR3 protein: CATSDPGLAGGTTYNEQFF
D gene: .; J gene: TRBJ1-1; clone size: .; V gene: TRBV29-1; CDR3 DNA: TGCAGCGTTTCGGGGGTTAGGCGGACGAACACTGAAGCTTTCTTT; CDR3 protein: CSVSGVRRTNTEAFF
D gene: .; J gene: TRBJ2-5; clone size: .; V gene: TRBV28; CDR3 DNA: TGTGCCAGCAGTTTATCGTGGGCCCCAGAGACCCAGTACTTC; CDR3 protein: CASSLSWAPETQYF
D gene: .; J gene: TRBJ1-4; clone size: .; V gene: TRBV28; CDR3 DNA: TGTGCCAGCAGTTGGGCCAATAATGAAAAACTGTTTTTT; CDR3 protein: CASSWANNEKLFF
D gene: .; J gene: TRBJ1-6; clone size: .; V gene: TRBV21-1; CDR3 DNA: TGTGCCAGCAGCAAAGCTTGGACGGACATTTTTCTTCACTTT; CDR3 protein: CASSKAWTDIFLHF
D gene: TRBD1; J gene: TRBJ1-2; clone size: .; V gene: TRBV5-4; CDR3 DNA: TGTGCCAGCAGCCTCGGACAGGGGGGCTCTAACTATGGCTACACCTTC; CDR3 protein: CASSLGQGGSNYGYTF
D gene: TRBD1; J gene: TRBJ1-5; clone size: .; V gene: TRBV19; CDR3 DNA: TGTGCCAGTAGTATAACCGGGACAGGGGAACAGCCCCAGCATTTT; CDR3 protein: CASSITGTGEQPQHF
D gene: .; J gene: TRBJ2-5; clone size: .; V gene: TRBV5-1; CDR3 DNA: TGCGCCAGCAGCCCCGGTCGGGGTAGGGAGACCCAGTACTTC; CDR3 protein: CASSPGRGRETQYF